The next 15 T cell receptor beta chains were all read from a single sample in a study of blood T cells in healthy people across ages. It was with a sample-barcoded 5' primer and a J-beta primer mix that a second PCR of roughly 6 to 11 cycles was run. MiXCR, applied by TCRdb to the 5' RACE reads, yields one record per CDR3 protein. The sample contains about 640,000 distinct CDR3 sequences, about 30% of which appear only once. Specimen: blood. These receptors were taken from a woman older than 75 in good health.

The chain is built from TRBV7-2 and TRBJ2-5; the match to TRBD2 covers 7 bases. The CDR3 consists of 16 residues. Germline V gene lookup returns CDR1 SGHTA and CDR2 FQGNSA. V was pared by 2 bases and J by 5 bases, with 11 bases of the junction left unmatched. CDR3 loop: CASSLKSGVIGETQYF. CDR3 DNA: TGTGCCAGCAGCTTAAAAAGCGGGGTTATAGGGGAGACCCAGTACTTC.

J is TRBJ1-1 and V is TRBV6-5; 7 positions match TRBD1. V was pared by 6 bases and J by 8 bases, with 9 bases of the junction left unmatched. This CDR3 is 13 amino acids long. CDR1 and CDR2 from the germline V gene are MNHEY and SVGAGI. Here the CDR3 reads CASSEQGFPEAFF. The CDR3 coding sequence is TGTGCCAGCAGCGAACAGGGGTTCCCCGAAGCTTTCTTT.

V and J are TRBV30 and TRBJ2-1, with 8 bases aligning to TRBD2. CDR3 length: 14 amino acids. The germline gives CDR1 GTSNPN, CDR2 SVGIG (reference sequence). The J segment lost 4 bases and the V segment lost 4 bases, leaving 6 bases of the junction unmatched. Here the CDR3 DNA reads TGTGCCTGGACCAGCGAGCGGGGGTACAATGAGCAGTTCTTC. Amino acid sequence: CAWTSERGYNEQFF.

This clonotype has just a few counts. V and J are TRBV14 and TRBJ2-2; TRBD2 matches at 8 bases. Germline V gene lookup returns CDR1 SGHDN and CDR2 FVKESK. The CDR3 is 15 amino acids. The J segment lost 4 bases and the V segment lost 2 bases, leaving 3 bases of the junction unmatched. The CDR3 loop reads CASSQTRGGTGELFF. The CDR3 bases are TGTGCCAGCAGCCAAACCCGGGGGGGCACCGGGGAGCTGTTTTTT.

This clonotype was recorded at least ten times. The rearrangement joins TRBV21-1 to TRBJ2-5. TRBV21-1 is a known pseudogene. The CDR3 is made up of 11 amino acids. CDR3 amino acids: CASSLIGTQYF. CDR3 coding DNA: TGTGCCAGCAGCCTAATTGGGACCCAGTACTTC.

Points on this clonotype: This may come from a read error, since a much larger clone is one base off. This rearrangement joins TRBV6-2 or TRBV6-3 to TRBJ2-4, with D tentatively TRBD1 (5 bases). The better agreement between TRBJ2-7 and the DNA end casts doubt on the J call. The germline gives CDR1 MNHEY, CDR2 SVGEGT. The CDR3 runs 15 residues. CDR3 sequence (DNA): TGTGCCAGCAGCACAGACAGATTAAACTCCTACGAGCAGTACTTC. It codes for CASSTDRLNSYEQYF.

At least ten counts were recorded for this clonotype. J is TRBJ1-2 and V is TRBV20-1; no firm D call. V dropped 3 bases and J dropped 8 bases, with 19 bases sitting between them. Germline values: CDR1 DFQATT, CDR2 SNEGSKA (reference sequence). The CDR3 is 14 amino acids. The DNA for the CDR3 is TGCAGTGCTAGGGGGAGTGGGCGGATGGGCGGCTACACCTTC. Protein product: CSARGSGRMGGYTF.

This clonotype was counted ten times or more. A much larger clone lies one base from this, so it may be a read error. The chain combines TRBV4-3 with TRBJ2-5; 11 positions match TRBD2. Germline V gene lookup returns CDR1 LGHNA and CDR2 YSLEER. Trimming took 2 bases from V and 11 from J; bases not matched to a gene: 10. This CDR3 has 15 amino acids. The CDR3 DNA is TGCGCCAGCAGCCAACTAGCGGGGGGACTCAGTGAGCAGTACTTC. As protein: CASSQLAGGLSEQYF.

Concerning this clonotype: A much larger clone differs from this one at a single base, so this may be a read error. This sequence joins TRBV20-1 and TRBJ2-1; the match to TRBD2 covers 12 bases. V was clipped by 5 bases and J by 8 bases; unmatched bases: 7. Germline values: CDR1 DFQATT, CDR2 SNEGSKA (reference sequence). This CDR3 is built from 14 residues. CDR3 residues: CSAWTSGNVDEQFF. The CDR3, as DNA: TGCAGTGCTTGGACTAGCGGGAACGTTGATGAGCAGTTCTTC.

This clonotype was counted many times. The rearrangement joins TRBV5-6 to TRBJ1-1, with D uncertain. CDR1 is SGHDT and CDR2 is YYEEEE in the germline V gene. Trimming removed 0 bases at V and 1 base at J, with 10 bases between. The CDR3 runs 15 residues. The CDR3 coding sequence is TGTGCCAGCAGCTTGGAAGGACTGCCGAACACTGAAGCTTTCTTT. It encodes CASSLEGLPNTEAFF.

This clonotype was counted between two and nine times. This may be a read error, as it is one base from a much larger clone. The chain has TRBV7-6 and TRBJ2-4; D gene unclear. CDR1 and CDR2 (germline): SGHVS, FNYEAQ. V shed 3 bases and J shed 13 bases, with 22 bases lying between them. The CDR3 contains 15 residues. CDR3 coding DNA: TGTGCCAGCAGCTTCCTAAAGAACTCCTACAATGAGCAGTACTTC. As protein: CASSFLKNSYNEQYF.

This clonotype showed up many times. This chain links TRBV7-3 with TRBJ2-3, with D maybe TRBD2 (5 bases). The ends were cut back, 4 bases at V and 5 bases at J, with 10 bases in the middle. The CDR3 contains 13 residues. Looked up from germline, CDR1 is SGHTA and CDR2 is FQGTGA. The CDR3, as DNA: TGTGCCAGCAGCTCCAACGAGGGAGATACGCAGTATTTT. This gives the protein CASSSNEGDTQYF. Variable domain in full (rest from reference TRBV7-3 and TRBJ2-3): GAGVSQTPSNKVTEKGKYVELRCDPISGHTALYWYRQSLGQGPEFLIYFQGTGAADDSGLPNDRFFAVRPEGSVSTLKIQRTERGDSAVYLCASSSNEGDTQYFGPGTRLTVL.

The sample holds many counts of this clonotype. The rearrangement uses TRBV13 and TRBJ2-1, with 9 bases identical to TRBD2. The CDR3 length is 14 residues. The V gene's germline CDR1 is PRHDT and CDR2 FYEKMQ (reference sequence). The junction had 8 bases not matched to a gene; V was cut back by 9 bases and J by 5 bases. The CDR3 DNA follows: TGTGCCAGTAAGAATAGCGGGGGAAACAATGAGCAGTTCTTC. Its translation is CASKNSGGNNEQFF.

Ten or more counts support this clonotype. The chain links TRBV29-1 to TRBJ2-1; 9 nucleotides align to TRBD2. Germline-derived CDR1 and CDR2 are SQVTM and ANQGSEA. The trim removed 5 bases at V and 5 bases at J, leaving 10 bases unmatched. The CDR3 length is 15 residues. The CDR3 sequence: CSVCSGLAADNEQFF. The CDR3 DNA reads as TGCAGCGTTTGTTCGGGACTAGCCGCCGACAATGAGCAGTTCTTC.

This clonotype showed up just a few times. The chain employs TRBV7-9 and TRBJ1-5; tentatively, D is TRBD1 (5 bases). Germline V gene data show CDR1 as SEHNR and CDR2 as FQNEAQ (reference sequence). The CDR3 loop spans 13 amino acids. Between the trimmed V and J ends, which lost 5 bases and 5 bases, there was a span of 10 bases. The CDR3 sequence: CASSADRYQPQHF. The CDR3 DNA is TGTGCCAGCAGCGCCGACAGATATCAGCCCCAGCATTTT.